The clone carrying this T cell receptor beta chain was seen a few times. Its antigen is unidentified. These data belong to a study of T cells in Graves' hyperthyroidism and ophthalmopathy. Study-level findings and limits: Model-based prediction identified ophthalmopathy a median 6.5 months prior to its onset.

From RNA transcripts, TCR beta CDR3 regions were amplified. The HTBI primer set served for first-round RT-PCR of the TCR CDR3. TCRdb recomputed calls from the multiplex PCR reads with MiXCR, one row per CDR3 protein. The data show more than 300,000 distinct CDR3 sequences, 13% seen once. Sequencing input: blood. The source of this sequence is a woman younger than 30 with Graves' hyperthyroidism.

The CDR3 loop reads CASSQEPSSYNEQFF. For the CDR3, the DNA is TGCGCCAGCAGCCAAGAACCTAGCTCCTACAATGAGCAGTTCTTC. This chain joins TRBV4-3 and TRBJ2-1; D is unresolved. Deletions cut 0 bases from V and 0 bases from J, with 6 bases between. Germline CDR1 reads LGHNA; CDR2 reads YSLEER. This CDR3 has 15 amino acids.